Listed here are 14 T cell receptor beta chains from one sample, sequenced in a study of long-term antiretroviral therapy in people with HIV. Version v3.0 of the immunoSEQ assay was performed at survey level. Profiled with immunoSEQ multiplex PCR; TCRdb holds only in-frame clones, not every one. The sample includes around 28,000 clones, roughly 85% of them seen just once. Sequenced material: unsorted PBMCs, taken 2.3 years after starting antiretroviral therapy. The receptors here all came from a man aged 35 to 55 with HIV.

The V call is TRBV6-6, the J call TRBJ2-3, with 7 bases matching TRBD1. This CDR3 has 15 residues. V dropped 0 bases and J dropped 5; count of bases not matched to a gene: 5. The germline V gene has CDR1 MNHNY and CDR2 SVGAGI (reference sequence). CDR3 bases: TGTGCCAGCAGTTACTCAGGGGGCGGCTTAGATACGCAGTATTTT. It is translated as CASSYSGGGLDTQYF.

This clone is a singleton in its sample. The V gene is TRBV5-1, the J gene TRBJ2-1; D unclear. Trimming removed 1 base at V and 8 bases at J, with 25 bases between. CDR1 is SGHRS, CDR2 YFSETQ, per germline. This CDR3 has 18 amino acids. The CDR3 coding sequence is TGCGCCAGCAGCTTGATTTCAGGCTCGGACCACCTTGCGGATGAGCAGTTCTTC. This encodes CASSLISGSDHLADEQFF.

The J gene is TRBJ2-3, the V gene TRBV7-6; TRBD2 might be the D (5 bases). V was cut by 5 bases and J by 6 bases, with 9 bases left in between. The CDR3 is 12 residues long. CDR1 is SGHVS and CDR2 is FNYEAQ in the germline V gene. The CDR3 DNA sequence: TGTGCCAGCAGCGTACTAGGGGATACGCAGTATTTT. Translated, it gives CASSVLGDTQYF.

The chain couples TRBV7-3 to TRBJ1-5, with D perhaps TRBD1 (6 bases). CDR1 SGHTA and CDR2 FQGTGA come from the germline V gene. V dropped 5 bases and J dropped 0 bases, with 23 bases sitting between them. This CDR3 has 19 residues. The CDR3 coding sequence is TGTGCCAGCAGCCCCCCTCGGGTGGGGGACACTTGTAGCAATCAGCCCCAGCATTTT. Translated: CASSPPRVGDTCSNQPQHF.

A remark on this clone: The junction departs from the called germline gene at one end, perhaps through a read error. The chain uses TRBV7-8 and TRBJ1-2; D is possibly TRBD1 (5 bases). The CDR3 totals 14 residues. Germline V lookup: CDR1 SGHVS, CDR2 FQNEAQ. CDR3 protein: CASSLMGSSGPRGF. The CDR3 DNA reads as TGTGCCAGCAGCTTAATGGGCTCGTCGGGACCTAGAGGCTTC.

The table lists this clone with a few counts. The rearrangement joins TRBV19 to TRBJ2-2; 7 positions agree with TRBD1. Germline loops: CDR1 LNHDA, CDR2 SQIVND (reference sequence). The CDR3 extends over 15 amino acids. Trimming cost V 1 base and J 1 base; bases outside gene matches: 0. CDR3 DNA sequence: TGTGCCAGTAGTATAGCAGGGGGGAACACCGGGGAGCTGTTTTTT. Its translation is CASSIAGGNTGELFF.

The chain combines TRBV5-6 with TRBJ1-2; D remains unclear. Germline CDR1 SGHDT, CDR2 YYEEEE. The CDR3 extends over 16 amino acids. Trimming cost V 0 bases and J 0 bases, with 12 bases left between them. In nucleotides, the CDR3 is TGTGCCAGCAGCTTGGGGAGACATAAATCTAACTATGGCTACACCTTC. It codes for CASSLGRHKSNYGYTF.

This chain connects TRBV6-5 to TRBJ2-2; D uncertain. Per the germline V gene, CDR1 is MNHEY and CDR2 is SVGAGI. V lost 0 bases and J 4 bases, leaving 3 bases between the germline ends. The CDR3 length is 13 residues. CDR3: CASSYSGTGELFF. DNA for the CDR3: TGTGCCAGCAGTTACTCGGGCACCGGGGAGCTGTTTTTT.

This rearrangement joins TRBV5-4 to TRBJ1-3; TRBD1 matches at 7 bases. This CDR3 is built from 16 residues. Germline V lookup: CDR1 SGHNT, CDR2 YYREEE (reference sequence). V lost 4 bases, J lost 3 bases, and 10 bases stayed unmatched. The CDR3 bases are TGTGCCAGCAGCCCGGGTACAGGGGCTATTGGAAACACCATATATTTT. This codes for CASSPGTGAIGNTIYF.

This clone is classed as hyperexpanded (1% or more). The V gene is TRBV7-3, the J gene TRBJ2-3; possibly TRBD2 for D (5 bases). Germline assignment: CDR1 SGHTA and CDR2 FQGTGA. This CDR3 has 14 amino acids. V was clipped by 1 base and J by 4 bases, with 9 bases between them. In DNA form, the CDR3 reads TGTGCCAGCAGCTTAATAGGGCGGGCAGATACGCAGTATTTT. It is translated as CASSLIGRADTQYF.

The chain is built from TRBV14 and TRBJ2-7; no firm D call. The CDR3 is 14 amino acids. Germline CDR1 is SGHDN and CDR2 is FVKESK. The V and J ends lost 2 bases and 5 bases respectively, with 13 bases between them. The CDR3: CASSQSVRAHEQYF. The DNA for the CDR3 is TGTGCCAGCAGCCAATCGGTAAGGGCGCACGAGCAGTACTTC.

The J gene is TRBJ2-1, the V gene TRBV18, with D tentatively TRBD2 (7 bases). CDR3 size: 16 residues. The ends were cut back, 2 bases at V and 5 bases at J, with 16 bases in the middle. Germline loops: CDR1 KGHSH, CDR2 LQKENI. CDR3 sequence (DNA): TGTGCCAGCTCACCAGGGGGCGGGAGCCTCCACAATGAGCAGTTCTTC. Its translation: CASSPGGGSLHNEQFF.

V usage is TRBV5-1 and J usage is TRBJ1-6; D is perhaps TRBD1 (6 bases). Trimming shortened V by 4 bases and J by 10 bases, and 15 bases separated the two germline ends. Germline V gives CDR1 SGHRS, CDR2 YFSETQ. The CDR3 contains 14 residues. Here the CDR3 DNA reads TGCGCCAGCAGCGCCGGACAGAGGCTGTCACCCCTCCACTTT. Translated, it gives CASSAGQRLSPLHF.

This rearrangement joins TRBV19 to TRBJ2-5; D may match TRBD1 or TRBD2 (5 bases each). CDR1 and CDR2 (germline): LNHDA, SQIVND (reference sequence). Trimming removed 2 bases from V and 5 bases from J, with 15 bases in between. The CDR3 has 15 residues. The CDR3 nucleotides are TGTGCCAGTAGTATACGCCAGGGAGTCTGGGAGACCCAGTACTTC. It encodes CASSIRQGVWETQYF.